One sample yielded the 27 T cell receptor beta chains listed below, sequenced in a study of T cell responses to AZD1222 COVID-19 vaccine. Some clones are missing from TCRdb's copy, which holds only in-frame ones; the method was immunoSEQ multiplex PCR. The data contain about 200,000 clones, approximately 92% of them singletons. The sequencing here drew on peripheral blood, taken 28 days after the second dose of the MenACWY control vaccine. These TCRs come from an adult who received the MenACWY meningococcal vaccine as a control.

The chain employs TRBV29-1 and TRBJ2-3; possibly TRBD2 for D (6 bases). The CDR3 runs to 13 residues. V lost 8 bases, J lost 8 bases, and 20 bases lay in between. Germline values: CDR1 SQVTM, CDR2 ANQGSEA. The CDR3 spells CSLGEVAPGTQYF. Written as DNA, the CDR3 is TGCAGCCTGGGGGAGGTAGCTCCGGGTACGCAGTATTTT.

This rearrangement joins TRBV29-1 to TRBJ2-7, with TRBD1 matching over 9 bases. CDR3 size: 13 residues. Germline lookup yields CDR1 SQVTM and CDR2 ANQGSEA. V lost 7 bases and J lost 7; bases outside the gene matches: 11. This CDR3 reads CSARTGGSLEQYF. In nucleotides, the CDR3 is TGCAGCGCCCGAACAGGGGGCAGTTTGGAGCAGTACTTC.

This chain connects TRBV5-1 to TRBJ1-4, with D uncertain. V lost 5 bases to trimming and J lost 4 bases, with 9 bases between them. From germline, CDR1 is SGHRS and CDR2 YFSETQ. The CDR3 totals 13 residues. This CDR3 is CASSSGVNEKLFF. CDR3 nucleotide sequence: TGCGCCAGCAGTTCTGGAGTTAATGAAAAACTGTTTTTT.

The chain couples TRBV28 to TRBJ1-2, with D possibly matching TRBD1 (5 bases). The CDR3 runs 14 residues. Per germline, CDR1 MDHEN and CDR2 SYDVKM. V dropped 5 bases and J dropped 3 bases, with 13 bases sitting between them. The CDR3 DNA follows: TGTGCCAGCAGTCCCGCGACAGTCTACTATGGCTACACCTTC. Protein: CASSPATVYYGYTF.

The J gene is TRBJ2-5, the V gene TRBV27; the D is unclear. Trimming took off 6 bases at V and 3 bases at J, with 14 bases between the two ends. Per the germline V gene, CDR1 is MNHEY and CDR2 is SMNVEV (reference sequence). CDR3 length equals 14 residues. The CDR3: CASSPPRRKETQYF. CDR3 coding DNA: TGTGCCAGCAGCCCCCCACGCAGGAAAGAGACCCAGTACTTC.

The rearrangement uses TRBV9 and TRBJ1-2, with TRBD1 identical over 8 bases. J gave up 5 bases and V 3 bases, and 6 bases lay outside the gene matches. In germline, CDR1 is SGDLS, CDR2 YYNGEE. This CDR3 has 14 amino acids. The CDR3 DNA reads as TGTGCCAGCAGCGGCCCAGGGGGCGCTTATGGCTACACCTTC. It is translated as CASSGPGGAYGYTF.

The CDR3, as DNA: TGTGCCAGCAGCGCCGGGACTCAGAACACCGGGGAGCTGTTTTTT. It specifies CASSAGTQNTGELFF. The V call is TRBV28, the J call TRBJ2-2, with D possibly matching TRBD2 (6 bases). Trimming took off 6 bases at V and 1 base at J, with 12 bases between the two ends. Per germline, CDR1 MDHEN and CDR2 SYDVKM. This CDR3 region has 15 residues.

V is TRBV9 and J is TRBJ1-3; the match to TRBD1 covers 7 bases. Germline loops: CDR1 SGDLS, CDR2 YYNGEE. The CDR3 length is 13 residues. J lost 2 bases, V lost 4 bases, and 0 bases had no gene match. The CDR3: CASSQGAGNTIYF. DNA of the CDR3: TGTGCCAGCAGCCAGGGGGCTGGAAACACCATATATTTT.

This chain uses TRBV21-1 with TRBJ1-1. TRBV21-1 is tagged as a pseudogene. The CDR3 is made up of 13 amino acids. Here the CDR3 reads CASPQRPNTEAFF. The CDR3 DNA reads as TGTGCCAGCCCCCAAAGGCCGAACACTGAAGCTTTCTTT.

This chain links TRBV18 with TRBJ1-1, with D maybe TRBD1 (5 bases). Germline V gene data show CDR1 as KGHSH and CDR2 as LQKENI. The CDR3 contains 18 residues. Trimming shortened V by 1 base and J by 1 base, and 19 bases separated the two germline ends. Here the CDR3 DNA reads TGTGCCAGCTCACCACAACCGGGACTCATAACTCCGAACACTGAAGCTTTCTTT. The encoded protein is CASSPQPGLITPNTEAFF.

This sequence joins TRBV29-1 and TRBJ2-1; D gene unclear. The CDR3 covers 14 residues. Trimming removed 8 bases from V and 0 bases from J, with 14 bases in between. In germline, CDR1 is SQVTM, CDR2 ANQGSEA. CDR3 DNA sequence: TGCAGCCCACGCGGAGTGAGCTCCTACAATGAGCAGTTCTTC. The encoded protein is CSPRGVSSYNEQFF.

This chain uses TRBV11-3 with TRBJ2-7; D is ambiguous. Germline V gene sequence: CDR1 SGHNT, CDR2 YENEEA. CDR3 length equals 13 residues. Trimming took 1 base from V and 1 from J, leaving 5 bases between them. CDR3 region: CASSLVLSYEQYF. The CDR3 DNA is TGTGCCAGCAGCTTAGTTCTGTCCTACGAGCAGTACTTC.

J is TRBJ2-5 and V is TRBV9; D is perhaps TRBD1 (6 bases). V dropped 0 bases and J dropped 2 bases, with 11 bases sitting between them. This CDR3 is 15 amino acids long. CDR1 SGDLS and CDR2 YYNGEE come from the germline V gene. CDR3 protein: CASSVGPQGQETQYF. CDR3 DNA: TGTGCCAGCAGCGTAGGCCCTCAGGGGCAAGAGACCCAGTACTTC.

The CDR3 coding sequence is TGCAGCATTGGACTAGCCGCATTGGAGACCCAGTACTTC. It is translated as CSIGLAALETQYF. The rearrangement links TRBV29-1 to TRBJ2-5, with 8 bases lining up with TRBD2. This CDR3 spans 13 amino acids. V gave up 8 bases and J gave up 5 bases; unmatched junction bases: 10. From germline, CDR1 is SQVTM and CDR2 ANQGSEA.

V usage is TRBV6-5 and J usage is TRBJ2-5; 7 bases align to TRBD1. V lost 7 bases and J lost 5; bases outside the gene matches: 7. This CDR3 comprises 13 residues. Germline CDR1 reads MNHEY; CDR2 reads SVGAGI. CDR3 loop: CASKTTGSETQYF. The CDR3 DNA is TGTGCCAGCAAGACGACAGGGTCGGAGACCCAGTACTTC.

The rearrangement joins TRBV5-5 to TRBJ1-1; perhaps TRBD1 as D (5 bases). V lost 0 bases and J lost 4, with 10 bases in between. Germline loops: CDR1 SGHKS, CDR2 YYEKEE (reference sequence). The CDR3 covers 14 residues. CDR3 in DNA: TGTGCCAGCAGCTTGGCCAGGAGGGGCACTGAAGCTTTCTTT. This gives the protein CASSLARRGTEAFF. Combining the CDR3 with reference TRBV5-5 and TRBJ1-1 gives the whole variable domain DAGVTQSPTHLIKTRGQQVTLRCSPISGHKSVSWYQQVLGQGPQFIFQYYEKEERGRGNFPDRFSARQFPNYSSELNVNALLLGDSALYLCASSLARRGTEAFFGQGTRLTVV.

The chain combines TRBV15 with TRBJ2-5; 10 bases map to TRBD1. Looked up from germline, CDR1 is LNHNV and CDR2 is YYDKDF (reference sequence). The junction had 8 bases not matched to a gene; V was cut back by 2 bases and J by 5 bases. The CDR3 totals 16 residues. The CDR3 DNA reads TGTGCCACCAGCAGACAATTTAGGGGACAGGGGGAGACCCAGTACTTC. Protein: CATSRQFRGQGETQYF.

V usage is TRBV19 and J usage is TRBJ2-5; D is unresolved. Trimming pared 4 bases from V and 6 bases from J, leaving 9 bases between. The CDR3 has 12 amino acids. The germline gives CDR1 LNHDA, CDR2 SQIVND (reference sequence). CDR3 region: CASSTPGQTQYF. The CDR3 DNA reads as TGTGCCAGTAGTACTCCGGGCCAGACCCAGTACTTC.

This clone has only a few counts. V is TRBV27 and J is TRBJ1-2; D might be TRBD1 (5 bases). This CDR3 has 13 amino acids. Per germline, CDR1 MNHEY and CDR2 SMNVEV (reference sequence). Trimming removed 2 bases at V and 4 bases at J, with 8 bases between. The CDR3 nucleotides read TGTGCCAGCAGTTTAGCAGGGACCTATGGCTACACCTTC. The encoded protein is CASSLAGTYGYTF.

V is TRBV30 and J is TRBJ1-3; 7 nucleotides agree with TRBD1. The CDR3 spans 13 residues. V dropped 8 bases and J dropped 4; count of bases not matched to a gene: 8. Germline CDR1 and CDR2: GTSNPN and SVGIG (reference sequence). The CDR3 spells CAAPPDRGNTIYF. For the CDR3, the DNA is TGTGCCGCGCCTCCGGACAGGGGAAACACCATATATTTT.

The chain carries TRBV4-1 and TRBJ2-7; TRBD2 agrees at 10 bases. The germline gives CDR1 MGHRA, CDR2 YSYEKL. The CDR3 contains 18 residues. V lost 1 base, J lost 2 bases, and 11 bases stayed unmatched. DNA for the CDR3: TGCGCCAGCAGCCAAGGGTATCTCCTAGCGGGAGTTACCTACGAGCAGTACTTC. This codes for CASSQGYLLAGVTYEQYF.

The chain couples TRBV25-1 to TRBJ2-3; D unresolved. CDR1 is MGHDK and CDR2 is SYGVNS in the germline V gene. The CDR3 totals 12 residues. Trimming pared 5 bases from V and 5 bases from J, leaving 8 bases between. CDR3 in DNA: TGTGCCAGCAGTTCCGTGAGAGATACGCAGTATTTT. Translated, it gives CASSSVRDTQYF.

The V call is TRBV2, the J call TRBJ2-2; TRBD1 matches at 8 bases. This CDR3 region has 15 residues. With 5 bases clipped from V and 7 bases from J, the junction kept 9 bases outside the gene matches. Looked up from germline, CDR1 is SNHLY and CDR2 is FYNNEI. CDR3 in amino acids: CASSRDRPRGGELFF. CDR3 bases: TGTGCCAGCAGTAGGGACAGGCCTCGGGGCGGGGAGCTGTTTTTT.

This clone was found a few times. The V gene is TRBV28, the J gene TRBJ2-1; D is perhaps TRBD2 (6 bases). The CDR3 length is 12 residues. Germline loops: CDR1 MDHEN, CDR2 SYDVKM. V shed 7 bases and J shed 6 bases, with 10 bases lying between them. The CDR3 DNA reads as TGTGCCAGCACTCCGGGAGCCAATGAGCAGTTCTTC. Protein product: CASTPGANEQFF.

The V and J genes are TRBV11-2 and TRBJ2-1; D might be TRBD2 (5 bases). Germline V gene data show CDR1 as SGHAT and CDR2 as FQNNGV. This CDR3 has 12 amino acids. Trimming cost V 1 base and J 10 bases, with 8 bases left between them. This CDR3 reads CASSLVPGEQFF. The CDR3, as DNA: TGTGCCAGCAGCTTAGTCCCGGGAGAGCAGTTCTTC.

The CDR3 is CASRGWGNEKLFF. CDR3 bases: TGTGCCAGCAGAGGGTGGGGGAATGAAAAACTGTTTTTT. This chain connects TRBV27 to TRBJ1-4, with a weak D call TRBD1 (5 bases). The V and J ends lost 6 bases and 5 bases respectively, with 10 bases between them. Germline CDR1 MNHEY, CDR2 SMNVEV (reference sequence). The CDR3 loop spans 13 amino acids.

The sample holds one count of this clone. The chain joins TRBV3-1 (or the pseudogene TRBV3-2) to TRBJ2-7, with unresolved D. Trimming took 4 bases from V and 4 from J, leaving 14 bases between them. There are 14 residues in the CDR3. Germline CDR1 and CDR2: LGHDT and YNNKEL (reference sequence). CDR3 sequence (DNA): TGTGCCAGCAGCCGACCCGGCACAAGTTACGAGCAGTACTTC. Protein sequence: CASSRPGTSYEQYF.